The clone carrying this TCR beta chain was seen ten or more times. The antigen is not known. TCRdb reanalyzed the PCR reads with MiXCR. Seen here are fewer than 15,000 clones, 28% observed once, and the top ten hold 9% to 15%. The data were taken from a study of metastatic and nonmetastatic thyroid tumors. Study outcomes and limitations: Benign nodules were reported to have significantly lower TCR beta diversity than malignant thyroid tumors, in blood and tumor.

Ahead of thyroid surgery, no patient had received treatment of any kind. The sample consisted of tumor tissue. This TCR was recovered from a female donor with papillary thyroid cancer or a benign thyroid nodule (not recorded which). Some clones in this sample may be carry-over from other donors' samples.

The DNA for the CDR3 is TGTGCCAGCAGCCAATTTGTAAGGATCTCCTACGAGCAGTACTTC. This gives the protein CASSQFVRISYEQYF. V gene TRBV3-1 combines with J gene TRBJ2-7; no clear D. This CDR3 spans 15 amino acids. Germline V gene lookup returns CDR1 LGHDT and CDR2 YNNKEL (reference sequence). V was shortened by 2 bases and J by 0 bases, with 11 bases between the two germline ends.